The clone carrying this T cell receptor beta chain was seen a handful of times. Its matching antigen is unknown. This record belongs to a study of beta chain features in type 1 diabetes. Regarding the study as a whole: The study found that naive, central memory and Treg TCRB repertoires appeared more similar in patients than in healthy donors.

The investigators reverse transcribed all of the isolated RNA, so they sequenced expressed TCRB transcripts. Generated by immunoSEQ multiplex PCR, the TCRdb table keeps only in-frame clones and is missing some. This table holds roughly 380,000 clones, about 20% found once. V was pared by 6 bases and J by 4 bases, with 15 bases between. The CDR3 extends over 13 amino acids. Per the germline V gene, CDR1 is SQVTM and CDR2 is ANQGSEA. The sequence was obtained from a woman in her late teens or twenties in good health. The sequenced sample was naive CD4+ T cells from blood. The chain is built from TRBV29-1 and TRBJ2-5; TRBD1 is a possible D gene (5 bases). CDR3 nucleotide sequence: TGCAGCGTCCGGCGCCAGGGTGGAGAGACCCAGTACTTC. Its protein product is CSVRRQGGETQYF.